This TCR beta chain was captured by sequencing in a study of T-cell reconstitution after alpha-beta-depleted transplantation in children. This clonotype has ten or more counts. This sample's TCRbeta library carried unique molecular identifier barcodes. Via MiXCR, TCRdb re-called the PCR reads, giving one row per CDR3 protein. This table has 150,000 to 250,000 distinct CDR3 sequences, roughly 14% appearing once. This clonotype was obtained from a human donor who donated a stem cell graft to a child with acute lymphoblastic leukemia. The sample consisted of PBMCs from the stem cell graft donor, taken from the stem cell graft.

CDR3 in DNA: TGTGCCAGCAGCTTTCGCTCGAACCTGGTGGCTGGGGCCAACGTCCTGACTTTC. It translates to CASSFRSNLVAGANVLTF. V is TRBV11-1 and J is TRBJ2-6; D is undetermined. Trimming pared 3 bases from V and 2 bases from J, leaving 17 bases between. The germline V gene has CDR1 SGHAT and CDR2 FQDESV (reference sequence). The CDR3 contains 18 residues.